A selection of T cell receptor beta chains follows, all from one sample in a study of shared clonotypes between healthy human individuals. Method: immunoSEQ multiplex PCR; TCRdb's copy keeps in-frame clones and lacks some. The profile shows hundreds of thousands of clones, roughly 73% of them singletons. The source material was memory CD4+ T cells sorted from blood. These TCRs come from a woman in her twenties or thirties in good health. The CDR3 runs from the conserved cysteine through the conserved F or W. Each record gives: J gene, D gene, clone size, V gene, CDR3 protein, CDR3 DNA. D genes are given only for firm matches. Not all rows give a size; the values are once, few, many and, for expanded clones, a class.

TRBJ2-7 | TRBD1 | . | TRBV6-1 | CASRKDRDLYEQYF | TGTGCCAGCAGGAAGGACAGGGACCTCTACGAGCAGTACTTC
TRBJ2-3 | . | . | TRBV2 | CASRPDTTDTQYF | TGTGCCAGCAGACCGGACACCACAGATACGCAGTATTTT
TRBJ2-7 | . | . | TRBV28 | CASSLSSGTYEQYF | TGTGCCAGCAGTTTATCTTCAGGGACGTACGAGCAGTACTTC
TRBJ2-5 | TRBD2 | . | TRBV10-3 | CAIRPLAEETQYF | TGTGCCATCAGACCGCTAGCGGAAGAGACCCAGTACTTC
TRBJ1-2 | TRBD1 | . | TRBV29-1 | CSVDGTGRRGNYGYTF | TGCAGCGTTGACGGGACAGGACGGCGGGGCAACTATGGCTACACCTTC
TRBJ2-1 | . | . | TRBV5-1 | CASSLDSVNYNEQFF | TGCGCCAGCAGCTTGGATAGCGTGAACTACAATGAGCAGTTCTTC
TRBJ2-1 | . | . | TRBV27 | CASTTWGRGSYNEQFF | TGTGCCAGCACCACGTGGGGGAGAGGCTCCTACAATGAGCAGTTCTTC
TRBJ1-1 | . | . | TRBV2 | CASSLGQGWDEAFF | TGTGCCAGCAGTCTGGGCCAGGGTTGGGATGAAGCTTTCTTT
TRBJ1-2 | . | . | TRBV28 | CASSSRDYGYTF | TGTGCCAGCAGTTCTCGGGACTATGGCTACACCTTC
TRBJ2-2 | TRBD1 | . | TRBV19 | CASRRRGTGDIYTGELFF | TGTGCCAGTAGAAGGAGAGGGACAGGGGATATTTACACCGGGGAGCTGTTTTTT
TRBJ2-7 | TRBD1 | . | TRBV7-9 | CASSLSGTGNHEQYF | TGTGCCAGCAGCTTAAGCGGGACAGGGAATCACGAGCAGTACTTC
TRBJ2-7 | TRBD1 | . | TRBV28 | CASRPTGGIYEQYF | TGTGCCAGCAGACCAACAGGGGGAATCTACGAGCAGTACTTC
TRBJ2-5 | . | . | TRBV6-6 | CASRQHKTQYF | TGTGCCAGCAGACAACATAAGACCCAGTACTTC
TRBJ2-7 | . | once | TRBV7-9 | CASSLGRLPGEQYF | TGTGCCAGCAGCTTAGGCAGGTTGCCGGGGGAGCAGTACTTC
TRBJ1-1 | . | . | TRBV6-5 | CASSQTTQGGTEAFF | TGTGCCAGCAGTCAAACGACGCAAGGAGGGACTGAAGCTTTCTTT
TRBJ2-1 | TRBD1 | . | TRBV7-2 | CASSLRQGTHNEQFF | TGTGCCAGCAGCTTGAGACAGGGTACCCACAATGAGCAGTTCTTC
TRBJ2-3 | . | . | TRBV4-2 | CASSLRGDTQYF | TGTGCCAGCAGCTTACGAGGAGATACGCAGTATTTT
TRBJ2-5 | TRBD1 | . | TRBV29-1 | CSVRQGAGETQYF | TGCAGCGTCCGACAGGGGGCGGGGGAGACCCAGTACTTC
TRBJ2-3 | TRBD2 | . | TRBV5-1 | CASSLAVAGGMTDTQYF | TGCGCCAGCAGCTTGGCCGTAGCGGGAGGGATGACAGATACGCAGTATTTT
TRBJ2-1 | TRBD2 | . | TRBV5-4 | CASSLVAGGVYNEQFF | TGTGCCAGCAGCTTGGTTGCGGGAGGAGTATACAATGAGCAGTTCTTC
TRBJ2-2 | . | . | TRBV19 | CASRLAAPNTGELFF | TGTGCCAGTAGATTGGCGGCCCCGAACACCGGGGAGCTGTTTTTT
TRBJ2-7 | . | . | TRBV10-2 | CASSEQGSYEQYF | TGCGCCAGCAGTGAACAGGGCTCCTACGAGCAGTACTTC
TRBJ2-1 | TRBD2 | few | TRBV9 | CASSVGLAGAELEEQFF | TGTGCCAGCAGCGTAGGACTAGCGGGAGCGGAATTGGAGGAGCAGTTCTTC
TRBJ2-7 | TRBD1 | . | TRBV6-1 | CASRLRDRGLLEQYF | TGTGCCAGCCGACTCCGGGACAGGGGGCTCCTCGAGCAGTACTTC
TRBJ2-3 | . | once | TRBV7-2 | CASSLQGGVTDTQYF | TGCGCCAGCAGCCTACAAGGGGGGGTCACAGATACGCAGTATTTT
TRBJ2-2 | . | . | TRBV29-1 | CSVGPGVSNGELFF | TGCAGCGTTGGTCCAGGGGTTTCAAACGGGGAGCTGTTTTTT
TRBJ1-1 | . | once | TRBV6-1 | CASSPPMNTEAFF | TGTGCCAGCAGTCCTCCGATGAACACTGAAGCTTTCTTT
TRBJ2-3 | . | . | TRBV19 | CASSIGGVIDTQYF | TGTGCCAGTAGTATTGGGGGAGTAATAGATACGCAGTATTTT
TRBJ1-3 | TRBD1 | . | TRBV5-1 | CASSKGQGAEGNTIYF | TGCGCCAGCAGCAAGGGACAGGGGGCAGAAGGAAACACCATATATTTT
TRBJ2-7 | TRBD2 | . | TRBV10-2 | CASSGTSGIPIYEQYF | TGCGCCAGCAGTGGGACTAGCGGGATCCCCATCTACGAGCAGTACTTC
TRBJ1-4 | TRBD1 | . | TRBV2 | CASREPGGLGEKLFF | TGTGCCAGCAGGGAGCCAGGGGGTCTGGGGGAAAAACTGTTTTTT
TRBJ1-3 | . | . | TRBV4-1 | CASSQVVSGNTIYF | TGCGCCAGCAGCCAAGTGGTCTCTGGAAACACCATATATTTT
TRBJ2-2 | TRBD2 | . | TRBV19 | CASSFRLAGGLMNTGELFF | TGTGCCAGTAGTTTCCGACTAGCGGGAGGGCTTATGAACACCGGGGAGCTGTTTTTT
TRBJ1-1 | . | . | TRBV12-5 | CASGLDTGLAFF | TGTGCTAGTGGTTTGGATACAGGGTTGGCTTTCTTT
TRBJ2-1 | TRBD2 | . | TRBV28 | CASRGSGVSYNEQFF | TGTGCCAGCAGGGGTAGCGGGGTCTCCTACAATGAGCAGTTCTTC
TRBJ2-1 | . | . | TRBV12-5 | CASASGHYNEQFF | TGTGCTAGTGCCTCGGGGCACTACAATGAGCAGTTCTTC
TRBJ1-5 | . | . | TRBV18 | CASSHYNQPQHF | TGTGCCAGCTCACACTATAATCAGCCCCAGCATTTT
TRBJ1-1 | . | . | TRBV18 | CASSRDKLGTEAFF | TGTGCCAGCTCGCGGGACAAGTTGGGCACTGAAGCTTTCTTT
TRBJ2-1 | TRBD2 | . | TRBV6-4 | CASSRLAGEGEQFF | TGTGCCAGCAGTAGGCTAGCGGGAGAAGGTGAGCAGTTCTTC
TRBJ1-5 | . | . | TRBV5-1 | CASSWGEHQPQHF | TGCGCCAGCAGCTGGGGGGAACATCAGCCCCAGCATTTT
TRBJ2-7 | . | . | TRBV5-4 | CASSAGRPYEQYF | TGTGCCAGCAGCGCAGGACGTCCCTACGAGCAGTACTTC
TRBJ1-5 | . | . | TRBV6-5 | CASSYDGEYQPQHF | TGTGCCAGCAGTTACGATGGGGAATATCAGCCCCAGCATTTT
TRBJ2-3 | . | . | TRBV6-5 | CASSYGGTYADTQYF | TGTGCCAGCAGTTACGGGGGGACGTACGCAGATACGCAGTATTTT
TRBJ1-2 | . | many | TRBV5-1 | CASSLEHSPSFYGYTF | TGCGCCAGCAGCTTAGAACATAGCCCATCCTTCTATGGCTACACCTTC
TRBJ2-1 | . | . | TRBV29-1 | CSVKLSGMTHNEQFF | TGCAGCGTTAAGTTATCGGGGATGACGCACAATGAGCAGTTCTTC
TRBJ1-2 | . | few | TRBV7-2 | CASSLGLNYGYTF | TGTGCCAGCAGCTTAGGACTTAACTATGGCTACACCTTC
TRBJ1-1 | . | once | TRBV21-1 | CASPPRRNTEAFF | TGTGCCTCTCCCCCCCGGCGAAACACTGAAGCTTTCTTT